The 8 T cell receptor beta chains listed next were all sequenced from one sample in a study of T cell clones after liver transplantation (dated by TCRdb to between 2018 and 2021). Library preparation used the immunoSEQ multiplex PCR assay. The table was pulled from immuneACCESS by TCRdb, which kept in-frame rearrangements only. Such tables lose some clones; where checked, under half of the loss comes from unresolved V genes, and the rest has no known cause. The sample profile shows roughly 15,000 clones; roughly 91% of them were found once. The top ten hold 40% to 55% of the sample. According to the study, the label for this sample's time point signals: pre-transplant. Sequences were derived from CD8+ T cells from blood, sampled before liver transplant. These receptors were obtained from a human donor who received a liver transplant.

V usage is TRBV7-9 and J usage is TRBJ2-7; 7 nucleotides agree with TRBD2. The J segment lost 4 bases and the V segment lost 5 bases, leaving 5 bases of the junction unmatched. This CDR3 is 13 amino acids long. The V gene's germline CDR1 is SEHNR and CDR2 FQNEAQ (reference sequence). CDR3 bases: TGTGCCAGCAGCGCGGGAGTTAGGTACGAGCAGTACTTC. This codes for CASSAGVRYEQYF. Looking up the rest from reference TRBV7-9 and TRBJ2-7 gives the full variable domain: DTGVSQNPRHKITKRGQNVTFRCDPISEHNRLYWYRQTLGQGPEFLTYFQNEAQLEKSRLLSDRFSAERPKGSFSTLEIQRTEQGDSAMYLCASSAGVRYEQYFGPGTRLTVT.

V usage is TRBV6-1 and J usage is TRBJ2-1, with D unresolved. This CDR3 comprises 15 residues. Germline loops: CDR1 MNHNS, CDR2 SASEGT. V was trimmed by 4 bases and J by 0 bases, leaving 10 bases between them. The CDR3 spells CASSVPRSSYNEQFF. CDR3 in DNA: TGTGCCAGCAGTGTGCCTAGGAGCTCCTACAATGAGCAGTTCTTC.

This clone occurred once. The V and J genes are TRBV28 and TRBJ2-7; perhaps TRBD1 as D (5 bases). CDR1 and CDR2 from the germline V gene are MDHEN and SYDVKM. This CDR3 is 11 amino acids long. V lost 5 bases and J 6 bases, leaving 8 bases between the germline ends. The CDR3 sequence is CASSPQGEQYF. The CDR3 DNA reads TGTGCCAGCAGTCCGCAGGGCGAGCAGTACTTC.

The DNA of the CDR3 is TGTGCCAGCAGCGCCTCTGGGGCCCCTAATGAGCAGTTCTTC. It yields the protein CASSASGAPNEQFF. V and J are TRBV9 and TRBJ2-1; D perhaps matches TRBD1 (5 bases). The CDR3 runs to 14 residues. Looked up from germline, CDR1 is SGDLS and CDR2 is YYNGEE. V was cut by 3 bases and J by 7 bases, with 14 bases left in between. Filled out from reference TRBV9 and TRBJ2-1, the complete variable domain reads DSGVTQTPKHLITATGQRVTLRCSPRSGDLSVYWYQQSLDQGLQFLIQYYNGEERAKGNILERFSAQQFPDLHSELNLSSLELGDSALYFCASSASGAPNEQFFGPGTRLTVL.

This chain links TRBV7-9 with TRBJ2-7; maybe TRBD1 (5 bases). V gave up 4 bases and J gave up 3 bases, with 7 bases separating them. The CDR3 is made up of 12 amino acids. Germline CDR1 and CDR2: SEHNR and FQNEAQ (reference sequence). In DNA form, the CDR3 reads TGTGCCAGCAGCTCGACAGTCTACGAGCAGTACTTC. Translated: CASSSTVYEQYF.

The gene calls are TRBV10-3 and TRBJ2-3; TRBD2 matches 13 bases. This CDR3 region has 18 residues. J was trimmed by 2 bases and V by 0 bases; bases with no gene match: 5. Germline CDR1 ENHRY, CDR2 SYGVKD. CDR3 coding DNA: TGTGCCATCAGTGAGTCATGGACTAGCGGGAGTGACACAGATACGCAGTATTTT. Amino acids: CAISESWTSGSDTDTQYF.

The V call is TRBV27, the J call TRBJ2-1, with D possibly called TRBD1 or TRBD2 (6 bases each). CDR3 size: 14 residues. V shed 2 bases and J shed 2 bases, with 7 bases lying between them. Looked up from germline, CDR1 is MNHEY and CDR2 is SMNVEV (reference sequence). CDR3 coding DNA: TGTGCCAGCAGTTTAGGGGGGCCCTACAATGAGCAGTTCTTC. The encoded protein is CASSLGGPYNEQFF.

V and J are TRBV27 and TRBJ2-1, with a possible D match to TRBD1 (6 bases). This CDR3 comprises 14 residues. Germline V gives CDR1 MNHEY, CDR2 SMNVEV (reference sequence). Trimming pared 2 bases from V and 5 bases from J, leaving 10 bases between. CDR3 DNA sequence: TGTGCCAGCAGTTTACAGGGGCCCCACAATGAGCAGTTCTTC. Translating gives CASSLQGPHNEQFF.